This TCR beta chain comes out of a study of T cells in Graves' hyperthyroidism and ophthalmopathy. Germline CDR1 MNHEY, CDR2 SMNVEV (reference sequence). The ends lost 3 bases at V and 2 bases at J; junction bases unmatched: 7. The CDR3 loop spans 15 amino acids. It was RNA transcripts that yielded the amplified TCR beta CDR3 regions. First-round RT-PCR of the TCR CDR3 relied on the HTBI primer set. TCRdb re-called the multiplex PCR reads with MiXCR, one entry per CDR3 protein. The sample contains 200,000 to 300,000 distinct CDR3 sequences, over 15% of which appear only once. General study results and limits: Blood also contained most expanded thyroid clonotypes above 0.001.

The table lists this clonotype with many counts. Its matching antigen is unknown. The sample comprised blood. The origin of this receptor is a woman between 18 and 30 years old with Graves' ophthalmopathy. The V gene is TRBV27, the J gene TRBJ2-7; 7 nucleotides agree with TRBD2. The CDR3 spells CASSFTSDPPYEQYF. CDR3 DNA: TGTGCCAGCAGTTTTACTAGCGATCCACCCTACGAGCAGTACTTC.